The clone carrying this T cell receptor beta chain appeared a few times. Individuals aged 18 to 89 years were recruited from some 26 US areas. This specimen comes from a study of blood T cell repertoires in COVID-19. Some clones are missing from TCRdb's copy, which holds only in-frame ones; the method was immunoSEQ multiplex PCR. The profile shows around 300,000 clones, about 87% of them singletons. The CDR3 has 16 amino acids. The V gene's germline CDR1 is SGHTA and CDR2 FQGNSA. J lost 4 bases, V lost 5 bases, and 10 bases had no gene match. The TCR originated in a woman between 45 and 65 years old who had recovered from COVID-19. The chain is built from TRBV7-2 and TRBJ2-3, with 9 bases fitting TRBD2. The sample was PBMCs or T cells enriched from blood (not recorded which). CDR3 nucleotides: TGTGCCAGCAGCCCGACGGGCGGGAGGGGCCCAGATACGCAGTATTTT. It translates to CASSPTGGRGPDTQYF.